This TCR beta chain was identified during a study of T-cell reconstitution after alpha-beta-depleted transplantation in children. Concerning this clonotype: Its specificity is not known.

General study results and limits: Expanded graft clones numbering several hundred reportedly gave rise to alpha-beta T cells about two months after transplant. Among T cells one year after transplant, newly produced cells accounted for most counts and diversity. Elevated TCRbeta diversity at day 60 was traced, in some patients, to surviving recipient T cells and thymic progenitors.

Germline trimming cut 6 bases from V and 5 bases from J; bases unmatched to any gene: 6. This CDR3 has 13 amino acids. Unique molecular identifiers were incorporated into the prepared TCRbeta library. TCRdb re-analysed the PCR reads in MiXCR, keeping a single row per CDR3 protein. The sample holds some 450,000 distinct CDR3 sequences, roughly 44% seen once. The chain has TRBV12-3 or TRBV12-4 and TRBJ2-7; 8 bases map to TRBD2. The sample here was PBMCs, taken before TCRalphabeta/CD19-depleted stem cell transplant. This sequence originates from a girl aged 2 to 10 with aplastic anemia, due to receive a stem cell transplant. CDR3 residues: CASSAGLGDEQYF. CDR3 bases: TGTGCCAGCAGCGCGGGACTAGGGGACGAGCAGTACTTC.